This TCR beta chain emerged from a study of STAT5B mutations in CD4+ large granular lymphocyte leukemia. Points from the study as a whole: TRBV06-family usage was enriched in top patient clones (8/27) versus controls (2/35). Main leukemic clonotypes were patient-specific, but roughly 23% appeared at low frequency elsewhere.

The protocol was immunoSEQ multiplex PCR, while the TCRdb copy is restricted to in-frame clones and leaves out a portion. The sample comprises tens of thousands of clones, 65% to 70% of which are singletons, and roughly 1.8% rests with the top ten. The CDR3 totals 16 residues. V was clipped by 6 bases and J by 4 bases; unmatched bases: 12. Germline values: CDR1 SGHRS, CDR2 YFSETQ. With respect to this clone: Its target is not known.

The sequence came from a human donor in good health. Input material: CD4+ T cells from blood buffy coats. This chain links TRBV5-1 with TRBJ2-1; 8 nucleotides match TRBD2. CDR3 protein: CASTSSLSGVYNEQFF. CDR3 in DNA: TGCGCCAGCACCTCTTCCCTTAGCGGGGTGTACAATGAGCAGTTCTTC.